A selection of T cell receptor beta chains follows, all from one sample in a study of shared clonotypes between healthy human individuals. Produced via immunoSEQ multiplex PCR; TCRdb's table is partial and in-frame only. The sample includes hundreds of thousands of clones, roughly 92% of them seen just once. The sequencing input was naive CD8+ T cells sorted from blood. These receptors all come from a man aged 25-45 years in good health. Both conserved end residues are part of each CDR3. The order of the fields is J gene, clone size, D gene, V gene, CDR3 DNA, CDR3 protein. The D gene is left open where the match is weak. The size of a clone is reported for some rows only, either as once, few or many, or as a class for expanded clones.

TRBJ2-1 NA TRBD2 TRBV2 TGTGCCAGCAGTGAAGAATGGACTAGCGGGAGGTATGAGCAGTTCTTC CASSEEWTSGRYEQFF
TRBJ2-3 NA TRBD2 TRBV9 TGTGCCAGCAGCGCCGGGACTAGCGGTCACACAGATACGCAGTATTTT CASSAGTSGHTDTQYF
TRBJ1-1 NA NA TRBV29-1 TGCAGCGTTGCCGGAGACACTGAAGCTTTCTTT CSVAGDTEAFF
TRBJ2-7 NA NA TRBV27 TGTGCCAGCAGTCTATCAGGGGCCTACGAGCAGTACTTC CASSLSGAYEQYF
TRBJ1-1 NA TRBD1 TRBV5-1 TGCGCCAGCAGCGCGGGGGACAGACAAATGAACACTGAAGCTTTCTTT CASSAGDRQMNTEAFF
TRBJ1-5 once NA TRBV7-9 TGTGCCAGCAGTTTCGGTGAAGCCAATCAGCCCCAGCATTTT CASSFGEANQPQHF
TRBJ2-4 NA NA TRBV10-1 TGCGCCAGCAGTGACCGGGACGAAGAAGACATTCAGTACTTC CASSDRDEEDIQYF
TRBJ1-5 NA TRBD1 TRBV28 TGTGCCAGCAGGGGGGGGACAGGGATTCAGCCCCAGCATTTT CASRGGTGIQPQHF
TRBJ2-2 NA NA TRBV7-3 TGTGCCAGCAGCGAGGGGGCCGGGGAGCTGTTTTTT CASSEGAGELFF
TRBJ2-1 NA NA TRBV27 TGTGCCAGCAGTGAGACGGGAAGGTCCAATGAGCAGTTCTTC CASSETGRSNEQFF
TRBJ1-1 NA NA TRBV5-1 TGCGCCAGCAGCTTGGTTGACAGGGAAGCTTTCTTT CASSLVDREAFF
TRBJ1-1 NA TRBD1 TRBV27 TGTGCCAGCAGTGGTCGACAGGGGGCGAACACTGAAGCTTTCTTT CASSGRQGANTEAFF
TRBJ2-1 NA NA TRBV10-3 TGTGCCATCAGTGAGTTGGGGCATGAGCAGTTCTTC CAISELGHEQFF
TRBJ2-7 NA NA TRBV6-5 TGTGCCAGCAGTTACTCCGGAGAGCAGTACTTC CASSYSGEQYF
TRBJ1-5 NA NA TRBV11-1 TGTGGCGCACCAGGGGCCAGAAATCAGCCCCAGCATTTT CGAPGARNQPQHF
TRBJ1-1 NA NA TRBV5-6 TGTGCCAGCAGCTTGAAATGGGATATGAACACTGAAGCTTTCTTT CASSLKWDMNTEAFF
TRBJ2-7 NA NA TRBV5-6 TGTGCCAGCAGCTTATACGACTACGAGCAGTACTTC CASSLYDYEQYF
TRBJ2-3 NA TRBD2 TRBV25-1 TGTGCCAGCAGTGAAAAACTAGCGGAGACAGATACGCAGTATTTT CASSEKLAETDTQYF
TRBJ2-1 NA NA TRBV7-6 TGTGCCAGCAGCTTAGAATGGCTAGCGCCATACAATGAGCAGTTCTTC CASSLEWLAPYNEQFF
TRBJ2-3 NA NA TRBV28 TGTGCCAGCAGTTTGAGTCAGGGCACAGATACGCAGTATTTT CASSLSQGTDTQYF
TRBJ2-7 NA NA TRBV5-1 TGCGCCAGCAGCTTGGGGCTCGGGCTGTCGGGGTTCGAGCAGTACTTC CASSLGLGLSGFEQYF
TRBJ2-3 once TRBD2 TRBV11-2 TGTGCCAGCAGCTTACTGACTAGCGGGGGCACAGATACGCAGTATTTT CASSLLTSGGTDTQYF
TRBJ2-7 once TRBD2 TRBV10-2 TGCGCCAGCAGCGGGACTAGCGGGAACGAGCAGTACTTC CASSGTSGNEQYF
TRBJ2-1 NA TRBD2 TRBV11-3 TGTGCCAGCAGCTTAGGAGCGGGAGGGTACAATGAGCAGTTCTTC CASSLGAGGYNEQFF
TRBJ1-2 few NA TRBV19 TGTGCCAGTAGTATTTCAGGGGCCCTTGGTGGCTACACCTTC CASSISGALGGYTF
TRBJ1-5 few TRBD1 TRBV28 TGTGCCAGCACCAGCCCGGGACAGCACAATCAGCCCCAGCATTTT CASTSPGQHNQPQHF
TRBJ2-1 NA TRBD1 TRBV29-1 TGCAGCGTCTTGACAGGGGTGGACAATGAGCAGTTCTTC CSVLTGVDNEQFF
TRBJ2-7 NA TRBD2 TRBV11-2 TGTGCCAGCAGCTTATACCGGAGAGAGGGCGGGAGACGGGCCTACGAGCAGTACTTC CASSLYRREGGRRAYEQYF
TRBJ2-3 once TRBD2 TRBV27 TGTGCCAGCAGTTTCTTTAGCGGGCGGAGCACAGATACGCAGTATTTT CASSFFSGRSTDTQYF
TRBJ2-7 NA TRBD2 TRBV5-4 TGTGCCAGCAGCTTGTTTTGGACTAGCGGGGCCTACGAGCAGTACTTC CASSLFWTSGAYEQYF
TRBJ2-7 NA NA TRBV18 TGTGCCAGCTCACCGGACACCCCCTCCTTCTACGAGCAGTACTTC CASSPDTPSFYEQYF
TRBJ1-1 NA NA TRBV7-9 TGTGCCAGCAGCTCCCCGGGTTACACTGAAGCTTTCTTT CASSSPGYTEAFF
TRBJ1-2 NA NA TRBV6-5 TGTGCCAGCAGCCTCCCAGGGCATGGCTACACCTTC CASSLPGHGYTF
TRBJ2-1 NA TRBD2 TRBV9 TGTGCCAGCAGTCCTAGCGGGAGCTCCTACAATGAGCAGTTCTTC CASSPSGSSYNEQFF
TRBJ2-2 NA NA TRBV27 TGTGCCAGCAGTACACTGAACACCGGGGAGCTGTTTTTT CASSTLNTGELFF
TRBJ2-1 NA NA TRBV4-3 TGCGCCAGCAGCCCCTTGCTGGGCAATGAGCAGTTCTTC CASSPLLGNEQFF
TRBJ2-1 once TRBD2 TRBV13 TGTGCCAGCAGCTTAGTGGTAGGGGGCGGGAGGGCCGGCAATGAGCAGTTCTTC CASSLVVGGGRAGNEQFF
TRBJ2-7 NA NA TRBV5-5 TGTGCCAGCAGCTTGGAGGGGAGAAGCGAGCAGTACTTC CASSLEGRSEQYF
TRBJ2-5 NA NA TRBV9 TGTGCCAGCAGCGTAGAGGTGGAGTGGGAGACCCAGTACTTC CASSVEVEWETQYF
TRBJ2-7 once TRBD2 TRBV4-3 TGCGCCAGCAGCGCAATAGAAACCGGGACTAGCGGGAGGCACCGCTCCCGCGAGCAGTACTTC CASSAIETGTSGRHRSREQYF
TRBJ2-7 NA TRBD2 TRBV11-2 TGTGCCAGCAGCTATACTAGCGGGAAGGGCTACGAGCAGTACTTC CASSYTSGKGYEQYF
TRBJ2-1 NA NA TRBV6-5 TGTGCCAGCAGTTACTCTACTGGGATGGATGAGCAGTTCTTC CASSYSTGMDEQFF
TRBJ2-1 NA TRBD2 TRBV15 TGTGCCACCAGCGACGATAGCGGGATACGCTTCAATGAGCAGTTCTTC CATSDDSGIRFNEQFF
TRBJ2-7 NA NA TRBV27 TGTGCCAGCAGTTTACGAGGGGAGGCCTACGAGCAGTACTTC CASSLRGEAYEQYF
TRBJ2-7 NA NA TRBV6-4 TGTGCCAGCAGTGACGGGACGGGGGCGGCTGAGCAGTACTTC CASSDGTGAAEQYF
TRBJ2-1 NA NA TRBV7-9 TGTGCCAGCAGCTCATCTGTTGCCGACCCGGGCAGCTCCTACAATGAGCAGTTCTTC CASSSSVADPGSSYNEQFF
TRBJ1-1 NA NA TRBV4-1 TGCGCCAGCCGCTCAGGGGCGGTTGAGACTGAAGCTTTCTTT CASRSGAVETEAFF
TRBJ2-6 NA TRBD1 TRBV23-1 TGCGCCAGCACCACTCGGAAGGGACAGGGCCGCTCTGGGGCCAACGTCCTGACTTTC CASTTRKGQGRSGANVLTF
TRBJ1-3 NA TRBD1 TRBV7-9 TGTGCCAGCAGCCCGACTTTAGGGACAGGGCTCTCTGGAAACACCATATATTTT CASSPTLGTGLSGNTIYF
TRBJ2-1 NA TRBD2 TRBV11-3 TGTGCCAGCAGCCCCCCACGTAGCGGGAGGGCTTTAGAGCAGTTCTTC CASSPPRSGRALEQFF
TRBJ2-3 once TRBD2 TRBV5-1 TGCGCCAGCAGCTTGCCCCACGGGACTAGTTTAGCAGATACGCAGTATTTT CASSLPHGTSLADTQYF
TRBJ2-5 NA NA TRBV9 TGTGCCAGCAGCGGACGGGGAGGTGAGGAAGAGACCCAGTACTTC CASSGRGGEEETQYF
TRBJ1-5 NA NA TRBV19 TGTGCCAGTAGTAATGGCGAGCTAAGCAATCAGCCCCAGCATTTT CASSNGELSNQPQHF